This T cell receptor (beta chain) derives from a study of shared clonotypes between healthy human individuals. Clones were sequenced by immunoSEQ multiplex PCR, and TCRdb holds only the in-frame ones, with some missing. The table includes some 1.4 million clones, around 97% detected once. A remark on this clone: The antigen is undetermined.

Study-level results: Generation of non-shared clonotypes was less probable than generation of clonotypes shared by all four donors.

V shed 5 bases and J shed 4 bases, with 17 bases lying between them. In germline, CDR1 is SGHAT, CDR2 FQNNGV. The CDR3 extends over 15 amino acids. This receptor was identified in a man younger than 40 in good health. The sample was naive CD4+ T cells sorted from blood. The subset denotes: CD45RA+ positively selected. The chain employs TRBV11-2 and TRBJ1-1; D is uncertain. DNA for the CDR3: TGTGCCAGCAGCGCTGGACTGGTGGAGGGCACTGAAGCTTTCTTT. Its translation is CASSAGLVEGTEAFF.